This is a list of T cell receptor beta chains from one sample in a study of shared clonotypes between healthy human individuals. Sequenced by immunoSEQ multiplex PCR; TCRdb stores in-frame clones only, minus some. Of 2.5 million or so clones listed, just over 90% are singletons. The sequencing input was naive CD4+ T cells sorted from blood. The receptors stem from a man between 18 and 35 years old in good health. Both conserved end residues are part of each CDR3. Each record gives: J gene, D gene, V gene, clone size, CDR3 DNA, CDR3 protein. The D gene is left open where the match is weak. Part of the rows lack a size; the others show once, few, many or a class for expanded clones.

TRBJ2-5,TRBD2,TRBV11-2,.,TGTGCCAGCAGCTTAGGTGGGACTACACAAGAGACCCAGTACTTC,CASSLGGTTQETQYF
TRBJ2-7,TRBD2,TRBV10-1,.,TGCGCCAGCAGCGATAGGACTAGCGGGAGTTACGAGCAGTACTTC,CASSDRTSGSYEQYF
TRBJ1-1,TRBD1,TRBV5-1,.,TGCGCCAGCAGGTCAACAGGGGGCGCCGGCACTGAAGCTTTCTTT,CASRSTGGAGTEAFF
TRBJ1-4,.,TRBV7-9,.,TGTGCCAGCAGCACGGGGACTCACAATGAAAAACTGTTTTTT,CASSTGTHNEKLFF
TRBJ2-5,.,TRBV19,.,TGTGCCAGCGGTGCTTCTCAAGAGACCCAGTACTTC,CASGASQETQYF
TRBJ1-4,.,TRBV20-1,.,TGCAGTGCTAGCAAGCACGAAAAACTGTTTTTT,CSASKHEKLFF
TRBJ1-5,.,TRBV7-8,.,TGTGCCAGCAGCTTTCCCCCGCATGGTCAGCCCCAGCATTTT,CASSFPPHGQPQHF
TRBJ1-3,.,TRBV27,.,TGTGCCAGCAGTTTCATGGGATCCGGAAACACCATATATTTT,CASSFMGSGNTIYF
TRBJ2-7,.,TRBV6-5,.,TGTGCCTTAATAAATCCCCAGGGGGGTCGCGAGCAGTACTTC,CALINPQGGREQYF
TRBJ2-7,TRBD1,TRBV7-2,once,TGTGCCAGCAGCCGCGACAGGGGCGATATCTACGAGCAGTACTTC,CASSRDRGDIYEQYF
TRBJ2-7,.,TRBV6-5,.,TGTGCCAGCAGTTACAGAGGATTCGGGTACGAGCAGTACTTC,CASSYRGFGYEQYF
TRBJ2-1,.,TRBV10-3,.,TGTGCCATCAGTGAGTCCCCCATCGCAATGACAAATGAGCAGTTCTTC,CAISESPIAMTNEQFF
TRBJ2-2,.,TRBV11-3,.,TGTGCCAGCAGGGGACGGGCGAACACCGGGGAGCTGTTTTTT,CASRGRANTGELFF